Listed here is a single TCR beta chain. This specimen belongs to a study of T-cell reconstitution after alpha-beta-depleted transplantation in children. The library targeted TCRbeta and was prepared with unique molecular identifiers. In TCRdb, the PCR reads were re-called with MiXCR into one record per CDR3 protein. The sample contains around 500,000 distinct CDR3 sequences, under 15% of which appear only once. The V end lost 5 bases, the J end lost 3 bases, and 11 bases lay between the germline ends. The CDR3 contains 13 residues. This receptor was identified in a human donor who donated a stem cell graft to a child with combined immunodeficiency. Sequencing used PBMCs from the stem cell graft donor, obtained from the stem cell graft. The chain links TRBV12-3 or TRBV12-4 to TRBJ2-7, with D perhaps matching TRBD1 (6 bases). In DNA form, the CDR3 reads TGTGCCAGCAGTCGGACAGCCTACTACGAGCAGTACTTC. Its protein is CASSRTAYYEQYF.